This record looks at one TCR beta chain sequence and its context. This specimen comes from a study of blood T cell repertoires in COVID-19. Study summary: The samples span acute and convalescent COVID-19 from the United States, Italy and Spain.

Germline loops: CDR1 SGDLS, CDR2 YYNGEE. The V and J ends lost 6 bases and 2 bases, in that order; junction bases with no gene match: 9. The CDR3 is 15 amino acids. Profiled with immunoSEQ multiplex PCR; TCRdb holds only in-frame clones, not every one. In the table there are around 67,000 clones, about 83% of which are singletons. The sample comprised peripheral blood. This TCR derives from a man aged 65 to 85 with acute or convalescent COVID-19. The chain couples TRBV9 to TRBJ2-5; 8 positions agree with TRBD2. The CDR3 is CASTRGLVLQETQYF. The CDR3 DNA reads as TGTGCCAGCACCCGGGGACTAGTCTTACAAGAGACCCAGTACTTC.